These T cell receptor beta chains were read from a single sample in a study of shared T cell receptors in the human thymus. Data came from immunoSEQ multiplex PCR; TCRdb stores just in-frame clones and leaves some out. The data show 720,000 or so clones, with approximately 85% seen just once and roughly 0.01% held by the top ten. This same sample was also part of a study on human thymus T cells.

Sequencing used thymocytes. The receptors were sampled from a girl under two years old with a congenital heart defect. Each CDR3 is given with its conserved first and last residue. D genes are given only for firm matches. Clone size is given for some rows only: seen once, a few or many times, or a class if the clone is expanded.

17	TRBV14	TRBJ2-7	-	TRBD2	TGTGCCAGCAGCCCCTGGGGGAGGGGTAAGAGTAGTTACGAGCAGTACTTC	CASSPWGRGKSSYEQYF
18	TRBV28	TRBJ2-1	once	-	TGTGCCAGCATAAAGCAACTACACAGGGACCCTTGGTACAATGAGCAGTTCTTC	CASIKQLHRDPWYNEQFF
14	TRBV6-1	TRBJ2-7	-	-	TGTGCCAGCAGTGAAGCCCCTCAAGCCTACGAGCAGTACTTC	CASSEAPQAYEQYF
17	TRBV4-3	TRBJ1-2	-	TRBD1	TGCGCCAGCAGCCAAGAGAATCCCCCGACAGGGCTCTATGGCTACACCTTC	CASSQENPPTGLYGYTF
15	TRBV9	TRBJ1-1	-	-	TGTGCCAGCAGCCAACAGAGTTCAGGGAGGACTGAAGCTTTCTTT	CASSQQSSGRTEAFF
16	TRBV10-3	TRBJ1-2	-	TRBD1	TGTGCCATCAGGGGACCGGGACAGGGGTATCCCTATGGCTACACCTTC	CAIRGPGQGYPYGYTF
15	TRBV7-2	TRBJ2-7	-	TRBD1	TGTGCCAGCAGCTTAGGGGGGACAGGGCACTACGAGCAGTACTTC	CASSLGGTGHYEQYF
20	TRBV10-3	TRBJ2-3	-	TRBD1	TGTGCCATCAGTGTTCGTGGGACAGGGTTTGTTCCAAAGGCCACAGATACGCAGTATTTT	CAISVRGTGFVPKATDTQYF
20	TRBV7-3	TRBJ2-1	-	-	TGTGCCAGCAACCCGAAAGGCCCGCTCCCCGGGACACGACTATCCGATGAGCAGTTCTTC	CASNPKGPLPGTRLSDEQFF
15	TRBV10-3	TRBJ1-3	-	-	TGTGCCATCAGCCAGGACTTGAGCTCTGGAAACACCATATATTTT	CAISQDLSSGNTIYF
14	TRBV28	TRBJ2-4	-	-	TGTGCCAGCTCGACCCAGGACTCAATAAACATTCAGTACTTC	CASSTQDSINIQYF
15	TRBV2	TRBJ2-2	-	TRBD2	TGTGCCAGCGTGCCAGCGGGGACTAACACCGGGGAGCTGTTTTTT	CASVPAGTNTGELFF
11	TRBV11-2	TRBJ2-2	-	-	TGTGCCAGCAGCCCTAATGGGGAGCTGTTTTTT	CASSPNGELFF
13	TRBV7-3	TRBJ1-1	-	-	TGTGCCAGCAGTCTAGCTTTGAACACTGAAGCTTTCTTT	CASSLALNTEAFF
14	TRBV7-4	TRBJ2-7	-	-	TGTGCCAGCAGCTTAGGGCCAGGGTTGGGCGAGCAGTACTTC	CASSLGPGLGEQYF
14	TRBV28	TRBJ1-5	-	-	TGTGCCAGCAGTTTGGCGGTCCCTAATCAGCCCCAGCATTTT	CASSLAVPNQPQHF
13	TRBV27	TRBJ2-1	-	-	TGTGCCAGCAGGCGGGGGCTGCCGAATGAGCAGTTCTTC	CASRRGLPNEQFF
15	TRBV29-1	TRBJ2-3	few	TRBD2	TGCAGCGTTGAGGAAGTAGTAGCGGGGGGGAGAACGCAGTATTTT	CSVEEVVAGGRTQYF
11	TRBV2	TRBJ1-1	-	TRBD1	TGTGCCTTAGGGACAGTGGGAGAAGCTTTCTTT	CALGTVGEAFF
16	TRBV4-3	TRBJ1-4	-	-	TGCGCCAGCAGCCAACCCACAGGGTTGACTAATGAAAAACTGTTTTTT	CASSQPTGLTNEKLFF
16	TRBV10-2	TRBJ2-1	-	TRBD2	TGCGCCAGCAGTGAAACGAGCGGGGGGCAAAACAATGAGCAGTTCTTC	CASSETSGGQNNEQFF
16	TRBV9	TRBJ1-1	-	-	TGTGCCAGCAGCGTAGAGGTGGGACTATTGGGGCGTGAAGCTTTCTTT	CASSVEVGLLGREAFF